Below are 2 T cell receptor beta chains sequenced from a single sample in a study of cytomegalovirus exposure and HLA in healthy donors. The PCR had 60 Vbeta and 13 Jbeta primers. Repertoires were generated with immunoSEQ multiplex PCR, while TCRdb's copy carries only in-frame clones and drops some. The sample records some 78,000 clones, approximately 72% being singletons. Sequenced sample: PBMCs. The source is a woman aged 40 to 50 in good health and CMV-seropositive.

This chain joins TRBV30 and TRBJ2-3; D possibly corresponds to TRBD2 (5 bases). The V end lost 4 bases, the J end lost 6 bases, and 14 bases lay between the germline ends. The germline V gene has CDR1 GTSNPN and CDR2 SVGIG (reference sequence). This CDR3 comprises 13 residues. The CDR3 loop is CAWNPGIWDTQYF. The DNA of the CDR3 is TGTGCCTGGAACCCGGGGATCTGGGATACGCAGTATTTT.

V usage is TRBV5-4 and J usage is TRBJ2-2, with D perhaps TRBD1 (5 bases). The V gene lost 0 bases and the J gene lost 4 bases, with 13 bases spanning the gap. Germline V gene lookup returns CDR1 SGHNT and CDR2 YYREEE (reference sequence). The CDR3 extends over 16 amino acids. CDR3 region: CASSLGTPQSTGELFF. CDR3 nucleotide sequence: TGTGCCAGCAGCTTGGGGACACCCCAAAGCACCGGGGAGCTGTTTTTT.